These 25 T cell receptor beta chains originate from one sample sequenced in a study of blood T cell repertoires in COVID-19. Profiled with immunoSEQ multiplex PCR; TCRdb holds only in-frame clones, not every one. Of about 98,000 clones in the sample, approximately 86% were seen once. Sequenced: peripheral blood. These receptor sequences come from a man between 65 and 85 years old with active or convalescent COVID-19.

This CDR3 reads CASSPRTGALFDYGYTF. DNA of the CDR3: TGTGCCAGCAGCCCAAGGACAGGGGCCCTTTTTGACTATGGCTACACCTTC. This chain connects TRBV7-9 to TRBJ1-2; 9 bases are a match to TRBD1. CDR3 length: 17 amino acids. CDR1 is SEHNR, CDR2 FQNEAQ, per germline (reference sequence). V lost 5 bases to trimming and J lost 3 bases; unmatched junction nucleotides: 13.

This clone was observed a single time. This sequence joins TRBV18 and TRBJ2-7; 8 bases fit TRBD1. After removal of 4 bases from V and 2 bases from J, the junction contained 7 bases not matched to a gene. The CDR3 is 15 residues long. From germline, CDR1 is KGHSH and CDR2 LQKENI. CDR3 amino acids: CASSLGTGDTYEQYF. DNA of the CDR3: TGTGCCAGCTCACTAGGGACAGGCGATACCTACGAGCAGTACTTC.

This clone was seen once. The chain joins TRBV15 to TRBJ1-2; D might be TRBD1 (5 bases). The V gene's germline CDR1 is LNHNV and CDR2 YYDKDF (reference sequence). The CDR3 is 13 amino acids. Trimming removed 2 bases from V and 6 bases from J, with 10 bases in between. CDR3 bases: TGTGCCACCAGCAGACGGGGAGGGGATGGCTACACCTTC. Its translation is CATSRRGGDGYTF.

The V call is TRBV18, the J call TRBJ2-7, with 9 bases identical to TRBD1. After removal of 0 bases from V and 5 bases from J, the junction contained 5 bases not matched to a gene. The CDR3 is made up of 15 amino acids. The germline CDR1 and CDR2 sequences are KGHSH and LQKENI. CDR3 residues: CASSPPDRGPDEQYF. CDR3 nucleotides: TGTGCCAGCTCACCACCGGACAGGGGACCTGACGAGCAGTACTTC.

The chain links TRBV9 to TRBJ1-6, with D possibly being TRBD1 (6 bases). V lost 1 base to trimming and J lost 6 bases, with 11 bases between them. This CDR3 is 15 amino acids long. Germline V gene sequence: CDR1 SGDLS, CDR2 YYNGEE. CDR3 coding DNA: TGTGCCAGCAGCGTAACTACAGGGTTTAATTCACCCCTCCACTTT. Protein: CASSVTTGFNSPLHF.

J is TRBJ2-7 and V is TRBV3-1 (or the pseudogene TRBV3-2); D unresolved. V lost 1 base and J 2 bases, leaving 9 bases between the germline ends. CDR1 LGHDT and CDR2 YNNKEL come from the germline V gene (reference sequence). This CDR3 has 14 residues. CDR3 sequence: CASSQGSEAYEQYF. The CDR3 DNA is TGTGCCAGCAGCCAAGGCTCAGAGGCCTACGAGCAGTACTTC.

The sample holds one count of this clone. The V and J genes are TRBV6-5 and TRBJ2-1; 7 bases are a match to TRBD2. Germline-derived CDR1 and CDR2 are MNHEY and SVGAGI. The CDR3 covers 15 residues. J was trimmed by 3 bases and V by 0 bases; bases with no gene match: 2. CDR3 DNA sequence: TGTGCCAGCAGTTACTCGCGGGGGAGCTACAATGAGCAGTTCTTC. Amino acids: CASSYSRGSYNEQFF.

The rearrangement joins TRBV7-2 to TRBJ1-1, with 8 bases aligning to TRBD1. CDR1 is SGHTA, CDR2 FQGNSA, per germline. Trimming cost V 1 base and J 4 bases; bases outside gene matches: 2. This CDR3 region has 14 residues. CDR3 protein: CASSLGTGRTEAFF. The DNA for the CDR3 is TGTGCCAGCAGCTTAGGGACAGGGCGCACTGAAGCTTTCTTT.

This chain uses TRBV5-1 with TRBJ2-5; a weak D match, TRBD1 (5 bases). The V gene's germline CDR1 is SGHRS and CDR2 YFSETQ. The CDR3 is made up of 13 amino acids. Trimming took off 5 bases at V and 1 base at J, with 9 bases between the two ends. The CDR3 sequence is CASSADIQETQYF. The CDR3, as DNA: TGCGCCAGCAGTGCGGACATCCAAGAGACCCAGTACTTC.

The V and J genes are TRBV12-3 or TRBV12-4 and TRBJ1-6, with D maybe TRBD1 (5 bases). The CDR3 length is 13 residues. The V end was cut by 1 base, the J end by 8 bases, with 6 bases between. This CDR3 reads CASSLGGDSPLHF. In DNA form, the CDR3 reads TGTGCCAGCAGTTTAGGGGGGGATTCACCCCTCCACTTT.

The chain employs TRBV19 and TRBJ1-2, with 9 bases lining up with TRBD1. The CDR3 has 13 amino acids. Germline V gives CDR1 LNHDA, CDR2 SQIVND (reference sequence). V was clipped by 5 bases and J by 7 bases; unmatched bases: 5. CDR3 loop: CASSPQGATGYTF. CDR3 nucleotides: TGTGCCAGTAGTCCACAGGGGGCAACTGGCTACACCTTC. The full variable domain, completed using reference TRBV19 and TRBJ1-2, is DGGITQSPKYLFRKEGQNVTLSCEQNLNHDAMYWYRQDPGQGLRLIYYSQIVNDFQKGDIAEGYSVSREKKESFPLTVTSAQKNPTAFYLCASSPQGATGYTFGSGTRLTVV.

CDR3: CASSPSRTTRGNTIYF. The CDR3 DNA reads as TGTGCCAGTAGCCCATCCCGTACGACCAGGGGAAACACCATATATTTT. J is TRBJ1-3 and V is TRBV19, with D unresolved. Trimming took off 6 bases at V and 4 bases at J, with 19 bases between the two ends. From germline, CDR1 is LNHDA and CDR2 SQIVND (reference sequence). CDR3 length equals 16 residues.

The chain carries TRBV11-2 and TRBJ2-7; D is unresolved. Germline V gene sequence: CDR1 SGHAT, CDR2 FQNNGV. There are 13 residues in the CDR3. The V end was cut by 0 bases, the J end by 5 bases, with 8 bases between. The CDR3 sequence is CASSLDMRDEQYF. CDR3 coding DNA: TGTGCCAGCAGCTTAGATATGCGCGACGAGCAGTACTTC.

The chain uses TRBV18 and TRBJ1-1; D is unclear. V shed 2 bases and J shed 5 bases, with 6 bases lying between them. The CDR3 loop spans 12 amino acids. Germline loops: CDR1 KGHSH, CDR2 LQKENI. Here the CDR3 reads CASSPSSTEAFF. In nucleotides, the CDR3 is TGTGCCAGCTCACCATCGAGTACTGAAGCTTTCTTT.

This chain joins TRBV13 and TRBJ1-2, with D uncertain. This CDR3 contains 15 residues. The V gene's germline CDR1 is PRHDT and CDR2 FYEKMQ (reference sequence). Trimming left V 6 bases short and J 8 bases short, with 22 bases between. The CDR3 DNA follows: TGTGCCAGCAGGCCTTCGGGAGGAGGTATTAGAGGCTACACCTTC. Protein: CASRPSGGGIRGYTF. The entire variable domain, with the rest obtained from reference TRBV13 and TRBJ1-2, is as follows: AAGVIQSPRHLIKEKRETATLKCYPIPRHDTVYWYQQGPGQDPQFLISFYEKMQSDKGSIPDRFSAQQFSDYHSELNMSSLELGDSALYFCASRPSGGGIRGYTFGSGTRLTVV.

This chain joins TRBV10-3 and TRBJ2-3; 8 nucleotides match TRBD1. This CDR3 has 16 amino acids. The V and J ends lost 3 bases and 2 bases, in that order; junction bases with no gene match: 7. Germline V gene lookup returns CDR1 ENHRY and CDR2 SYGVKD. In DNA, the CDR3 is TGTGCCATCAGTGACCCCCAGGGGGCCCTCACAGATACGCAGTATTTT. This encodes CAISDPQGALTDTQYF.

The chain couples TRBV5-1 to TRBJ2-1, with 10 bases lining up with TRBD2. This CDR3 is built from 13 residues. Germline CDR1 reads SGHRS; CDR2 reads YFSETQ. V trimming: 6 bases; J trimming: 6 bases; junction bases outside the gene matches: 3. This CDR3 is CASTAGGPNEQFF. The CDR3 nucleotides read TGCGCCAGCACAGCGGGGGGGCCCAATGAGCAGTTCTTC.

This clone was counted once. V and J are TRBV7-2 and TRBJ1-6, with 7 bases that match TRBD1. CDR1 is SGHTA, CDR2 FQGNSA, per germline. V was clipped by 4 bases and J by 9 bases; unmatched bases: 9. The CDR3 sequence is 15 residues long. DNA for the CDR3: TGTGCCAGCAGCTGGATGGACAGGCAGGCTTCACCCCTCCACTTT. Protein product: CASSWMDRQASPLHF.

The chain links TRBV4-1 to TRBJ1-1, with 7 positions matching TRBD1. CDR3 length: 16 residues. Germline assignment: CDR1 MGHRA and CDR2 YSYEKL. J gave up 6 bases and V 4 bases, and 14 bases lay outside the gene matches. The CDR3 here is CASSRRDSGLGAEAFF. The CDR3 DNA reads as TGCGCCAGCAGCCGCCGGGACAGCGGATTAGGGGCTGAAGCTTTCTTT.

The V call is TRBV5-4, the J call TRBJ1-4; 9 bases align to TRBD1. The CDR3 sequence is 14 residues long. Trimming took 0 bases from V and 8 from J; bases not matched to a gene: 2. Looked up from germline, CDR1 is SGHNT and CDR2 is YYREEE (reference sequence). CDR3 residues: CASSLDRGREKLFF. In DNA, the CDR3 is TGTGCCAGCAGCTTGGACAGGGGGCGAGAAAAACTGTTTTTT.

Here the CDR3 reads CASSRRTGRLNYGYTF. The CDR3 DNA reads as TGCGCCAGCAGTCGAAGGACAGGGAGACTTAACTATGGCTACACCTTC. The chain has TRBV23-1 and TRBJ1-2; TRBD1 matches 8 bases. TRBV23-1 is reported as an ORF; its role is uncertain. V was pared by 4 bases and J by 1 base, with 8 bases of the junction left unmatched. The CDR3 extends over 16 amino acids.

CDR3 sequence reads: CASRPTVGAGNEQFF. CDR3 DNA sequence: TGTGCCAGCAGGCCGACGGTGGGGGCAGGGAATGAGCAGTTCTTC. The chain uses TRBV6-4 and TRBJ2-1, with a tentative D call TRBD1 (6 bases). V dropped 6 bases and J dropped 7 bases, with 19 bases sitting between them. The CDR3 loop spans 15 amino acids. Looked up from germline, CDR1 is MRHNA and CDR2 is SNTAGT.

CDR3 DNA: TGCGCCAGCAGCCATTTGCTTCTAGCGGCCGGGACAGATACGCAGTATTTT. Protein: CASSHLLLAAGTDTQYF. The chain combines TRBV4-3 with TRBJ2-3; the match to TRBD2 covers 7 bases. Germline CDR1 is LGHNA and CDR2 is YSLEER. The length of the CDR3 is 17 residues. Germline trimming cut 3 bases from V and 3 bases from J; bases unmatched to any gene: 12.

The chain is built from TRBV11-2 and TRBJ2-1, with 8 bases identical to TRBD1. Germline CDR1 and CDR2: SGHAT and FQNNGV. The trim removed 4 bases at V and 7 bases at J, leaving 3 bases unmatched. The CDR3 is made up of 13 amino acids. The DNA for the CDR3 is TGTGCCAGCAGCTCCCGACAGGGGAATGAGCAGTTCTTC. Amino acid sequence: CASSSRQGNEQFF.

This clone has more than one count but fewer than ten. The chain uses TRBV7-3 and TRBJ2-3, with D maybe TRBD2 (7 bases). The CDR3 runs 15 residues. The V end was cut by 5 bases, the J end by 4 bases, with 16 bases between. The germline V gene encodes CDR1 SGHTA and CDR2 FQGTGA. The CDR3 is CASSPLGGASDTQYF. The CDR3 DNA follows: TGTGCCAGCAGCCCCCTTGGGGGGGCTTCAGATACGCAGTATTTT.